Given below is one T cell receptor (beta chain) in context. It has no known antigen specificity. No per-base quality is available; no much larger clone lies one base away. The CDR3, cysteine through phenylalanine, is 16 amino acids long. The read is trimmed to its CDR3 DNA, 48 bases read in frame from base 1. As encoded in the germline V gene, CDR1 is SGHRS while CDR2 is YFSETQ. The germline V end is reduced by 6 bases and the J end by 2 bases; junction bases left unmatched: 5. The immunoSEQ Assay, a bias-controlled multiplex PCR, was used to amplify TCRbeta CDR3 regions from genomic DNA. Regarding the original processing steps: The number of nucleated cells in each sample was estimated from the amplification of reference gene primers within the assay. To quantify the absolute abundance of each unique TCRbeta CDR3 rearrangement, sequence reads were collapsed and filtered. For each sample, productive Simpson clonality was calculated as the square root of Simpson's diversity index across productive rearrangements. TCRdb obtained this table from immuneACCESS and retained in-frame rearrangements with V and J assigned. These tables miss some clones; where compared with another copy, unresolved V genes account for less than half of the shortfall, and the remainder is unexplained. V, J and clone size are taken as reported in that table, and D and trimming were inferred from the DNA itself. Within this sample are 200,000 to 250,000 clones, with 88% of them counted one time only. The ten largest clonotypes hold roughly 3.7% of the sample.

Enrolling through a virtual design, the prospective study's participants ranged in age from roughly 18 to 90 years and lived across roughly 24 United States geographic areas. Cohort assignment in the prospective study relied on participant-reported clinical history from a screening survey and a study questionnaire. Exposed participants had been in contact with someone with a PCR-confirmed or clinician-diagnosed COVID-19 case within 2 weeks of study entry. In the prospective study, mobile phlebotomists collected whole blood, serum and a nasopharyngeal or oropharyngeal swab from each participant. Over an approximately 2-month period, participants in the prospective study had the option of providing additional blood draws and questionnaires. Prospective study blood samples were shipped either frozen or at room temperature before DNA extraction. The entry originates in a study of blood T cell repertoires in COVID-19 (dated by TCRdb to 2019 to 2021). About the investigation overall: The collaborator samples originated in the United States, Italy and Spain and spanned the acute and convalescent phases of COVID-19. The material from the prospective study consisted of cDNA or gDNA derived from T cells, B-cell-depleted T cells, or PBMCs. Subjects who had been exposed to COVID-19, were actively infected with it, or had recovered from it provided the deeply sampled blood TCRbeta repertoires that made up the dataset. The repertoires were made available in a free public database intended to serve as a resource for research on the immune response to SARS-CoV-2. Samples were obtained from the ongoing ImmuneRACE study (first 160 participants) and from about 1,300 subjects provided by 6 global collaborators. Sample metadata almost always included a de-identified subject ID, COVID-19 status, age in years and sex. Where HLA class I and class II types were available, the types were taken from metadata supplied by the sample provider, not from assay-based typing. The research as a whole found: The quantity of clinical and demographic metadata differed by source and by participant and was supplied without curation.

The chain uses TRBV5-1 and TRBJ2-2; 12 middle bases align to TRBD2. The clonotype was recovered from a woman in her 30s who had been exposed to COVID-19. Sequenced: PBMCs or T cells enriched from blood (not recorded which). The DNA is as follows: TGCGCCAGCACGGGGACTAGCGGGCTTAACACCGGGGAGCTGTTTTTT. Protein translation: CASTGTSGLNTGELFF.